One sample yielded the 27 T cell receptor beta chains listed below, sequenced in a study of regulatory T cells in long-lasting Graves disease (dated by TCRdb to the early 2020s). Read against the paper, the sample's time point label means: newly diagnosed GD, antithyroid drugs for less than 3 months. RNA was extracted from PBMCs in TRIzol for both TCR sequencing and RNA sequencing. Receptor libraries were prepared by multiplex PCR. TCRdb lists the instrument as Illumina HiSeq 4000. TCR beta libraries were built with iRepertoire HTBI primers and Arm-PCR amplification of CDR3 regions. Using fastp trimming at Q25 and MiXCR clonotype assembly, TCRdb reanalyzed the public sequencing data and kept in-frame beta chains. Duplicate CDR3 protein sequences are folded into a single record with the most common DNA and genes. The sample includes roughly 420,000 distinct CDR3 sequences, with 14% observed a single time. The ten largest clones add up to approximately 17% of the sample.

The data were also submitted as part of a second study, on T cells in Graves' hyperthyroidism and ophthalmopathy.

This material consisted of peripheral blood mononuclear cells (PBMCs), taken at new diagnosis, from a patient treated with antithyroid drugs. The receptors stem from a woman between 45 and 60 years old with Graves disease. Donor details come from another sample of the same person, matched by shared clones.

This clonotype was found a few times. This sequence may be a read error, since a much larger clone differs from it by one base. The chain uses TRBV2 and TRBJ1-2; 8 nucleotides agree with TRBD1. Unmatched junction bases numbered 8, after V lost 7 bases and J lost 4 bases. Germline V gene data show CDR1 as SNHLY and CDR2 as FYNNEI. The CDR3 covers 14 residues. This CDR3 is CASTSLQGAYGYTF. The CDR3 DNA is TGTGCCAGCACTTCCCTCCAGGGGGCCTATGGCTACACCTTC.

This clonotype was recorded at least ten times. V gene TRBV5-1 combines with J gene TRBJ2-7; 9 bases line up with TRBD1. Germline loops: CDR1 SGHRS, CDR2 YFSETQ. V gave up 0 bases and J gave up 5 bases; unmatched junction bases: 6. The CDR3 totals 15 residues. The CDR3 is CASSLAGQGIHEQYF. The CDR3 DNA reads as TGCGCCAGCAGCTTGGCGGGACAGGGAATCCACGAGCAGTACTTC.

The table lists this clonotype with a few counts. This chain connects TRBV6-1 to TRBJ2-7; 7 nucleotides line up with TRBD1. V trimming: 3 bases; J trimming: 2 bases; junction bases outside the gene matches: 10. The CDR3 is 16 residues long. Germline assignment: CDR1 MNHNS and CDR2 SASEGT. The CDR3: CASSDLIRGPAYEQYF. CDR3 in DNA: TGTGCCAGCAGTGACCTGATAAGGGGGCCGGCCTACGAGCAGTACTTC.

This clonotype turned up a few times. The chain joins TRBV28 to TRBJ1-1; D is possibly TRBD1 (5 bases). The germline CDR1 and CDR2 sequences are MDHEN and SYDVKM. This CDR3 is 14 amino acids long. The V end was cut by 5 bases, the J end by 5 bases, with 15 bases between. CDR3 sequence reads: CASSIRSGVTEAFF. The CDR3 DNA is TGTGCCAGCAGTATCAGGTCGGGGGTAACTGAAGCTTTCTTT.

Regarding this clonotype: A read error is the likely source, as a far larger clone sits one nucleotide away. The chain joins TRBV6-2 or TRBV6-3 to TRBJ1-5, with D hard to call. The CDR3 spans 14 residues. Germline V gene sequence: CDR1 MNHEY, CDR2 SVGEGT. CDR3 residues: CARSYFGPNQPQHF. The CDR3 bases are TGTGCCAGAAGTTACTTTGGGCCCAATCAGCCCCAGCATTTT.

This clonotype was found a few times. The V and J genes are TRBV3-1 and TRBJ2-3; D uncertain. The J call may be incorrect, as the DNA end agrees better with TRBJ2-5. The CDR3 extends over 12 amino acids. Germline CDR1 and CDR2: LGHDT and YNNKEL (reference sequence). CDR3 sequence: CASSQGVVTQYF. The CDR3 DNA sequence: TGTGCCAGCAGCCAAGGGGTTGTAACCCAGTACTTC.

V usage is TRBV6-1 and J usage is TRBJ1-4; D is unresolved. The CDR3 runs to 13 residues. From germline, CDR1 is MNHNS and CDR2 SASEGT. The V end was cut by 4 bases, the J end by 5 bases, with 8 bases between. The CDR3 here is CASSGVRNEKLFF. The CDR3 DNA follows: TGTGCCAGCAGTGGTGTTCGGAATGAAAAACTGTTTTTT.

This clonotype was picked up a small number of times. A far larger clone differs by one base, so this is likely a read error. CDR3 protein: CASSPGLAADNEQFF. CDR3 coding DNA: TGTGCCAGCAGTCCGGGACTAGCGGCCGACAATGAGCAGTTCTTC. The chain links TRBV12-3 or TRBV12-4 to TRBJ2-1; 11 bases match TRBD2. The CDR3 runs 15 residues. V lost 5 bases to trimming and J lost 5 bases; unmatched junction nucleotides: 5.

This clonotype was counted many times. The rearrangement joins TRBV30 to TRBJ2-1, with D unresolved. The length of the CDR3 is 12 residues. Trimming left V 0 bases short and J 6 bases short, with 6 bases between. Germline V CDR1 and CDR2: GTSNPN, SVGIG (reference sequence). CDR3 nucleotide sequence: TGTGCCTGGAGTGTCTCCGGCAATGAGCAGTTCTTC. Protein product: CAWSVSGNEQFF.

This clonotype was seen repeatedly, ten times or more. The chain joins TRBV7-8 to TRBJ2-2; D unclear. This CDR3 spans 14 amino acids. Germline CDR1 SGHVS, CDR2 FQNEAQ. V gave up 1 base and J gave up 4 bases, with 7 bases separating them. The CDR3 here is CASSLVVSTGELFF. The CDR3 DNA sequence: TGTGCCAGCAGCTTAGTAGTGAGCACCGGGGAGCTGTTTTTT.

Many counts were recorded for this clonotype. The chain links TRBV11-2 to TRBJ2-7; 8 bases fit TRBD1. The CDR3 contains 14 residues. J lost 6 bases, V lost 5 bases, and 9 bases had no gene match. The germline CDR1 and CDR2 sequences are SGHAT and FQNNGV. The CDR3 protein is CASSHWTGHGEQYF. The DNA of the CDR3 is TGTGCCAGCAGCCATTGGACAGGGCACGGCGAGCAGTACTTC.

The chain is built from TRBV6-5 and TRBJ2-3, with D perhaps TRBD2 (6 bases). V lost 4 bases and J 2 bases, leaving 10 bases between the germline ends. The CDR3 is made up of 14 amino acids. Germline lookup yields CDR1 MNHEY and CDR2 SVGAGI. CDR3 amino acids: CASSLQRATDTQYF. DNA of the CDR3: TGTGCCAGCAGTTTACAGCGGGCCACAGATACGCAGTATTTT.

This clonotype has a count of ten or more. The chain is built from TRBV5-5 and TRBJ1-1, with unresolved D. V lost 0 bases to trimming and J lost 1 base, with 7 bases between them. Per the germline V gene, CDR1 is SGHKS and CDR2 is YYEKEE (reference sequence). The CDR3 has 14 residues. CDR3 residues: CASSLGLGNTEAFF. The DNA of the CDR3 is TGTGCCAGCAGCTTGGGGCTGGGGAACACTGAAGCTTTCTTT. Complete variable domain (other parts from reference TRBV5-5 and TRBJ1-1): DAGVTQSPTHLIKTRGQQVTLRCSPISGHKSVSWYQQVLGQGPQFIFQYYEKEERGRGNFPDRFSARQFPNYSSELNVNALLLGDSALYLCASSLGLGNTEAFFGQGTRLTVV.

This clonotype was seen at least ten times. For the CDR3, the DNA is TGCGCCAGCAGCACTACTGACACAGATACGCAGTATTTT. It codes for CASSTTDTDTQYF. V gene TRBV5-1 combines with J gene TRBJ2-3, with D unclear. The V gene's germline CDR1 is SGHRS and CDR2 YFSETQ. V gave up 4 bases and J gave up 2 bases, with 8 bases separating them. The CDR3 is 13 residues long.

The sample holds many counts of this clonotype. This chain joins TRBV6-2 or TRBV6-3 and TRBJ2-7, with D possibly TRBD1 on 5 matching bases. Trimming took 0 bases from V and 3 from J, leaving 9 bases between them. The germline V gene has CDR1 MNHEY and CDR2 SVGEGT. This CDR3 is built from 14 residues. The CDR3 loop is CASSYSAGYYEQYF. In nucleotides, the CDR3 is TGTGCCAGCAGTTACTCGGCAGGGTACTACGAGCAGTACTTC.

The V gene is TRBV19, the J gene TRBJ1-5; TRBD1 might be the D (5 bases). CDR3 length equals 15 residues. Trimming stripped 3 bases from V and 3 bases from J, with 12 bases between. Germline V gives CDR1 LNHDA, CDR2 SQIVND (reference sequence). CDR3 coding DNA: TGTGCCAGTAGTATCCAGGGCCATCACAATCAGCCCCAGCATTTT. It is translated as CASSIQGHHNQPQHF.

This clonotype was seen at least ten times. This sequence joins TRBV29-1 and TRBJ2-7; 8 nucleotides match TRBD2. The CDR3 has 14 amino acids. With V trimmed by 1 base and J by 2 bases, 4 bases remained unmatched. CDR1 and CDR2 from the germline V gene are SQVTM and ANQGSEA. The CDR3 here is CSVEVPGGTYEQYF. DNA of the CDR3: TGCAGCGTTGAAGTTCCGGGGGGGACCTACGAGCAGTACTTC.

This clonotype has at least ten counts. The chain carries TRBV7-8 and TRBJ1-5; 11 nucleotides align to TRBD1. The V segment lost 1 base and the J segment 7 bases; nucleotides outside the gene matches: 6. Per the germline V gene, CDR1 is SGHVS and CDR2 is FQNEAQ. This CDR3 has 16 residues. The CDR3 sequence: CASSLGRGQGGQPQHF. The DNA for the CDR3 is TGTGCCAGCAGCTTAGGACGGGGACAGGGGGGACAGCCCCAGCATTTT.

The rearrangement joins TRBV7-2 to TRBJ1-2; D is uncertain. Germline V lookup: CDR1 SGHTA, CDR2 FQGNSA. CDR3 length equals 13 residues. V lost 3 bases to trimming and J lost 8 bases, with 13 bases between them. Written as DNA, the CDR3 is TGTGCCAGCAGCTTTATGTTTTTGGTGGGCTACACCTTC. It is translated as CASSFMFLVGYTF.

This clonotype was recorded at least ten times. This chain joins TRBV27 and TRBJ2-3, with D tentatively TRBD2 (5 bases). Per germline, CDR1 MNHEY and CDR2 SMNVEV (reference sequence). This CDR3 is 13 amino acids long. Trimming pared 6 bases from V and 1 base from J, leaving 8 bases between. As DNA, the CDR3 is TGTGCCAGCAGGGCGGGTGGCACAGATACGCAGTATTTT. Amino acids: CASRAGGTDTQYF.

The CDR3 loop reads CASSGTSGYTGELFF. The CDR3 DNA is TGTGCCAGCAGTGGAACTAGCGGTTACACCGGGGAGCTGTTTTTT. V and J are TRBV9 and TRBJ2-2; 8 bases are a match to TRBD2. The V gene's germline CDR1 is SGDLS and CDR2 YYNGEE. This CDR3 is 15 amino acids long. Trimming removed 5 bases from V and 3 bases from J; junction bases left unmatched: 6.

This clonotype was seen a few times. CDR3 coding DNA: TGTGCCAGCAGCCTAGTCCCGAATAGCGGGATGGTTGAGCAGTTCTTC. Its translation: CASSLVPNSGMVEQFF. The chain carries TRBV9 and TRBJ2-1; 8 bases match TRBD2. The CDR3 contains 16 residues. In germline, CDR1 is SGDLS, CDR2 YYNGEE. With 4 bases clipped from V and 9 bases from J, the junction kept 15 bases outside the gene matches.

V gene TRBV25-1 combines with J gene TRBJ2-1; D might be TRBD1 (6 bases). Trimming left V 4 bases short and J 8 bases short, with 9 bases between. The CDR3 is 12 amino acids. Germline CDR1 reads MGHDK; CDR2 reads SYGVNS. CDR3 amino acids: CASSATGDEQFF. The DNA of the CDR3 is TGTGCCAGCAGTGCGACAGGTGATGAGCAGTTCTTC. Using reference TRBV25-1 and TRBJ2-1 for the parts outside the CDR3, the full variable domain is EADIYQTPRYLVIGTGKKITLECSQTMGHDKMYWYQQDPGMELHLIHYSYGVNSTEKGDLSSESTVSRIRTEHFPLTLESARPSHTSQYLCASSATGDEQFFGPGTRLTVL.

The chain links TRBV6-2 or TRBV6-3 to TRBJ2-3, with no clear D. V was trimmed by 4 bases and J by 0 bases, leaving 8 bases between them. The CDR3 length is 14 residues. Germline V gives CDR1 MNHEY, CDR2 SVGEGT. CDR3 coding DNA: TGTGCCAGCAGTTGGCGGTGGAGCACAGATACGCAGTATTTT. Translating gives CASSWRWSTDTQYF.

This clonotype was seen once. The rearrangement joins TRBV18 to TRBJ2-2, with D unclear. V was trimmed by 6 bases and J by 6 bases, leaving 14 bases between them. The CDR3 contains 14 residues. The germline V gene encodes CDR1 KGHSH and CDR2 LQKENI. This CDR3 reads CASSLDRFPGELFF. The CDR3 DNA follows: TGTGCCAGCTCCCTGGACCGTTTCCCCGGGGAGCTGTTTTTT.

This clonotype is judged medium-sized (0.01 to 0.1%). The V and J genes are TRBV2 and TRBJ2-7; 11 bases are a match to TRBD2. Trimming removed 4 bases from V and 0 bases from J; junction bases left unmatched: 2. CDR1 is SNHLY, CDR2 FYNNEI, per germline. The CDR3 consists of 15 residues. In DNA form, the CDR3 reads TGTGCCAGCAGTGCTAGCGGGAGGAGCTCCTACGAGCAGTACTTC. This encodes CASSASGRSSYEQYF.

The V call is TRBV12-3 or TRBV12-4, the J call TRBJ1-6, with a tentative D call TRBD1 (5 bases). Trimming stripped 6 bases from V and 7 bases from J, with 13 bases between. CDR3 length: 14 residues. The CDR3, as DNA: TGTGCCAGCAGACTCGGGGCCGAGAATTCACCCCTCCACTTT. This gives the protein CASRLGAENSPLHF.